In this sample, the clone carrying this T cell receptor (beta chain) turned up a few times. Its antigen is currently unknown. This CDR3 region has 20 residues. Trimming took 2 bases from V and 1 from J; bases not matched to a gene: 16. Germline V gene lookup returns CDR1 MDHEN and CDR2 SYDVKM. Axillary draining lymph nodes of breast cancer patients supplied the node samples. Each CDR3 protein gets one entry after TCRdb re-called the multiplex PCR reads with MiXCR. There are 150,000 to 200,000 distinct CDR3 sequences in the sample; 33% occur only once, and 3% to 4% lies in the top ten. The record originates from a study of breast tumors, draining lymph nodes, adjacent tissues. Findings and caveats of the study: Most tumor T cells seemingly derive from lymph node, then expand in tumor. Tumor TCR diversity was below lymph nodes but above nontumor tissue. That most tumor T cells come from lymph nodes remained unproven. Luminal-like breast cancer showed significantly higher tumor–nontumor repertoire similarity than basal-like.

The receptor was derived from a female donor with breast cancer. Some clones in this sample may be carry-over from other donors' samples. J is TRBJ2-5 and V is TRBV28, with 10 nucleotides matching TRBD1. Sequencing was done on a sample of axillary lymph node tissue. The CDR3 nucleotides are TGTGCCAGCAGTTTAGTTCCTACCGGGACAGGGGTTTCAGGCCAAGAGACCCAGTACTTC. Its translation is CASSLVPTGTGVSGQETQYF.